The sequence of this T cell receptor beta chain was determined in a study of immune evolution from preneoplasia to lung adenocarcinoma. Background on the study: HLA loss of heterozygosity: around 6.5% AIS, under 19% MIA, more than 25% ADC, none AAH. Findings of the study overall: Later-stage lesions appeared to have more T cells, more diversity, less clonality. Top clone frequencies peaked in normal lung, apparently declining through invasive adenocarcinoma.

Using immunoSEQ multiplex PCR, the repertoire was profiled, and TCRdb retains in-frame clones only, with some absent. The data show roughly 13,000 clones, 80% seen once. Histologic diagnosis was independently verified by two lung pathologists. As concerns this clone: The target antigen is unknown.

Sequenced material: FFPE minimally invasive lung adenocarcinoma tissue. The sequence derives from a person aged 65 to 85 with lung adenocarcinoma.

The CDR3 sequence: CASTLQGAFTDTQYF. The DNA for the CDR3 is TGTGCCAGCACCCTCCAGGGGGCATTCACAGATACGCAGTATTTT. J is TRBJ2-3 and V is TRBV6-1; 8 bases are a match to TRBD1. Germline-derived CDR1 and CDR2 are MNHNS and SASEGT. CDR3 size: 15 residues. V shed 7 bases, J shed 2 bases, and the junction held 8 bases outside the gene matches.